This T cell receptor (beta chain) originates from a study of PD-L1 blockade in urothelial cancer. Study information: Atezolizumab was started by patients at some point between 2012 and 2014 at 1,200 mg intravenously every 3 weeks. Median T cell yield from blood was fewer than 150,000.

This table comes from immunoSEQ multiplex PCR, and its TCRdb copy is limited to in-frame clones, with some not included. The sample holds about 48,000 clones, approximately 86% seen once. Time point indicated: peripheral blood 6 weeks after treatment start. Patients in the study were battling locally advanced or metastatic urothelial carcinoma. Germline V gene data show CDR1 as LGHNT and CDR2 as FRNRAP. V was shortened by 3 bases and J by 0 bases, with 6 bases between the two germline ends. CDR3 length: 14 residues. The V gene is TRBV12-5, the J gene TRBJ2-1; possibly TRBD1 for D (5 bases). Sample: PBMCs, taken around atezolizumab (anti-PD-L1) treatment. The clonotype comes from a man in his 60s with urothelial cancer. CDR3 protein: CASGLGASYNEQFF. DNA of the CDR3: TGTGCTAGTGGTTTAGGGGCCTCCTACAATGAGCAGTTCTTC.